The 6 T cell receptor beta chains listed next were all sequenced from one sample in a study of shared clonotypes between healthy human individuals. Sequencing used immunoSEQ multiplex PCR; TCRdb keeps in-frame clones, though not all of them. Of 2.3 million or so clones listed, about 92% are singletons. The specimen sequenced was naive CD4+ T cells from PBMCs. Subset defined: CD45RA+ positively selected. These receptors came from a man between 18 and 35 years old in good health. Some clones in this sample may be carry-over from other donors' samples.

The V gene is TRBV19, the J gene TRBJ2-1; a weak D match, TRBD1 (6 bases). The CDR3 loop spans 18 amino acids. Germline V gene lookup returns CDR1 LNHDA and CDR2 SQIVND (reference sequence). V was shortened by 1 base and J by 4 bases, with 20 bases between the two germline ends. The CDR3 spells CASSIASRSAGDYNEQFF. CDR3 in DNA: TGTGCCAGTAGTATAGCATCGAGGTCGGCAGGGGATTACAATGAGCAGTTCTTC. Variable domain in full (rest from reference TRBV19 and TRBJ2-1): DGGITQSPKYLFRKEGQNVTLSCEQNLNHDAMYWYRQDPGQGLRLIYYSQIVNDFQKGDIAEGYSVSREKKESFPLTVTSAQKNPTAFYLCASSIASRSAGDYNEQFFGPGTRLTVL.

This clone was counted once. The chain is built from TRBV5-1 and TRBJ2-5; no definite D call. This CDR3 is built from 15 residues. V shed 0 bases and J shed 9 bases, with 18 bases lying between them. Germline loops: CDR1 SGHRS, CDR2 YFSETQ. Written as DNA, the CDR3 is TGCGCCAGCAGCTTGGGACCGCTCCTTGGTGAGCCCCAGTACTTC. Protein product: CASSLGPLLGEPQYF.

The chain joins TRBV5-1 to TRBJ1-1; D remains ambiguous. Germline lookup yields CDR1 SGHRS and CDR2 YFSETQ. CDR3 length: 13 amino acids. Trimming took 1 base from V and 3 from J, leaving 7 bases between them. In nucleotides, the CDR3 is TGCGCCAGCAGCTTGTTTGAGGACACTGAAGCTTTCTTT. Translating gives CASSLFEDTEAFF.

V and J are TRBV7-3 and TRBJ2-2; tentative D call: TRBD1 (6 bases). The CDR3 contains 16 residues. Trimming stripped 1 base from V and 0 bases from J, with 9 bases between. CDR1 is SGHTA and CDR2 is FQGTGA in the germline V gene. Here the CDR3 DNA reads TGTGCCAGCAGCTTAATAAGGGGGACGAACACCGGGGAGCTGTTTTTT. It is translated as CASSLIRGTNTGELFF.

This clone showed up just a few times. The rearrangement joins TRBV27 to TRBJ1-5; a possible D gene is TRBD1 (5 bases). CDR1 and CDR2 (germline): MNHEY, SMNVEV (reference sequence). This CDR3 region has 14 residues. Deletions cut 6 bases from V and 5 bases from J, with 14 bases between. The CDR3 DNA reads TGTGCCAGCAGCCCGGGGAGGGGTGATCAGCCCCAGCATTTT. This sequence encodes CASSPGRGDQPQHF.

This chain joins TRBV28 and TRBJ1-1; 8 nucleotides agree with TRBD1. The CDR3 is 15 residues long. The V and J ends lost 6 bases and 6 bases, in that order; junction bases with no gene match: 12. The germline V gene has CDR1 MDHEN and CDR2 SYDVKM. This CDR3 is CASRLAAGGSSEAFF. Written as DNA, the CDR3 is TGTGCCAGCAGGTTGGCGGCAGGGGGCTCATCTGAAGCTTTCTTT.